Listed below are T cell receptor beta chains from one sample, sequenced in a study of blood T cell repertoires in COVID-19. The table came from immunoSEQ multiplex PCR; TCRdb's copy has only in-frame clones and leaves some out. Of some 70,000 clones in the sample, 90% were seen once. The source material was peripheral blood. The receptors stem from a woman at least 80 years old with active COVID-19. CDR3s include the opening cysteine and the closing phenylalanine or tryptophan. A D gene is named only where the DNA matches it firmly. Only part of the rows carry a size: once, few, many, or a class if the clone is expanded.

clone size	V gene	D gene	J gene	CDR3 protein	CDR3 DNA
-	TRBV2	-	TRBJ2-1	CASSVLSPEQFF	TGTGCCAGCAGTGTACTTTCACCTGAGCAGTTCTTC
-	TRBV5-5	-	TRBJ1-1	CASSLELMNTEAFF	TGTGCCAGCAGCCTGGAGCTGATGAACACTGAAGCTTTCTTT
-	TRBV6-2/TRBV6-3	-	TRBJ2-7	CASSYEGVGPYEQYF	TGTGCCAGCAGTTATGAGGGGGTGGGCCCCTACGAGCAGTACTTC
-	TRBV4-2	TRBD2	TRBJ2-5	CASSLGTSGGGGTQYF	TGTGCCAGCAGCCTCGGGACTAGCGGAGGGGGGGGGACCCAGTACTTC
-	TRBV27	-	TRBJ1-2	CASSYRVGYGYTF	TGTGCCAGCAGTTACAGGGTTGGCTATGGCTACACCTTC
few	TRBV7-8	-	TRBJ2-7	CASIDRTNSYEQYF	TGTGCCAGCATCGACAGGACCAACTCCTACGAGCAGTACTTC
-	TRBV6-5	TRBD1	TRBJ1-4	CASSSIPGTGTGKLFF	TGTGCCAGCAGTTCAATCCCCGGGACAGGCACGGGAAAACTGTTTTTT
-	TRBV6-6	-	TRBJ2-4	CAGAGVDKNIQYF	TGTGCCGGGGCTGGGGTCGACAAAAACATTCAGTACTTC
-	TRBV11-2	TRBD1	TRBJ2-1	CASSLGDRVFNEQFF	TGTGCCAGCAGCTTAGGGGACAGGGTCTTCAATGAGCAGTTCTTC
-	TRBV5-1	-	TRBJ1-2	CASSLAGNYGYTF	TGCGCCAGCAGCTTGGCAGGGAACTATGGCTACACCTTC
-	TRBV15	-	TRBJ1-5	CATSRDMGGAHQPQHF	TGTGCCACCAGCAGAGATATGGGGGGGGCGCATCAGCCCCAGCATTTT
-	TRBV20-1	TRBD2	TRBJ2-1	CSAATSAEQFF	TGCAGTGCTGCCACTAGCGCCGAGCAGTTCTTC
once	TRBV6-5	-	TRBJ2-7	CASTPPGQGYEQYF	TGTGCCAGCACCCCGCCGGGACAAGGCTACGAGCAGTACTTC
-	TRBV11-2	TRBD2	TRBJ2-5	CASSLVGTSGTETQYF	TGTGCCAGCAGCTTAGTCGGGACTAGCGGGACTGAGACCCAGTACTTC
-	TRBV24-1	TRBD2	TRBJ2-7	CATSGTRDEQYF	TGTGCCACCAGTGGGACTAGGGACGAGCAGTACTTC
-	TRBV7-3	-	TRBJ2-1	CASSIGLHNEQFF	TGTGCCAGCAGCATCGGACTCCACAATGAGCAGTTCTTC
-	TRBV28	-	TRBJ1-2	CASSPIGDGRNYGYTF	TGTGCCAGCAGTCCCATCGGGGACGGGAGGAACTATGGCTACACCTTC
-	TRBV7-9	-	TRBJ2-7	CASSFQGIGEQYF	TGTGCCAGCAGCTTCCAGGGTATCGGCGAGCAGTACTTC
-	TRBV2	-	TRBJ1-6	CASSDDRNNSPLHF	TGTGCCAGCAGTGACGACAGGAATAATTCACCCCTCCACTTT
-	TRBV27	TRBD2	TRBJ2-7	CASSLDGRSSYEQYF	TGTGCCAGCAGTTTGGACGGGAGGAGCTCCTACGAGCAGTACTTC
-	TRBV3-1/TRBV3-2	TRBD2	TRBJ2-3	CASSPVERGDTDTQYF	TGTGCCAGCAGCCCGGTGGAGCGGGGGGACACAGATACGCAGTATTTT
few	TRBV5-6	-	TRBJ2-5	CASSLPTPGIGETQYF	TGTGCCAGCAGTCTACCAACGCCAGGGATTGGTGAGACCCAGTACTTC
-	TRBV7-2	TRBD1	TRBJ1-2	CASSLRVARRGLGYTF	TGTGCCAGCAGCTTGAGGGTAGCACGTAGGGGGCTTGGCTACACCTTC
-	TRBV10-3	-	TRBJ2-7	CATSRTELLSEQYF	TGTGCCACCTCTAGAACGGAATTATTGAGCGAGCAGTACTTC
-	TRBV9	-	TRBJ2-6	CASSIYSGANVLTF	TGTGCCAGCAGCATATACTCTGGGGCCAACGTCCTGACTTTC
-	TRBV9	-	TRBJ2-3	CASSAAGRTDTQYF	TGTGCCAGCAGCGCCGCGGGACGCACAGATACGCAGTATTTT
once	TRBV21-1	-	TRBJ2-7	CASSIIQNRRYEQYF	TGTGCCAGCAGCATAATACAGAACCGTAGGTACGAGCAGTACTTC
-	TRBV30	TRBD2	TRBJ2-1	CAWSVTSGLRGEQFF	TGTGCCTGGAGTGTGACTAGCGGGCTGAGGGGTGAGCAGTTCTTC
-	TRBV24-1	TRBD2	TRBJ2-1	CATSDPGLAESSYNEQFF	TGTGCCACCAGTGATCCGGGACTAGCGGAGAGCTCCTACAATGAGCAGTTCTTC
-	TRBV9	-	TRBJ1-5	CASPGMPNQPQHF	TGTGCCAGTCCAGGGATGCCCAATCAGCCCCAGCATTTT
once	TRBV6-1	-	TRBJ1-2	CASSDEGYGYTF	TGTGCCAGCAGTGATGAGGGCTATGGCTACACCTTC
-	TRBV13	-	TRBJ2-5	CASSLGGAKETQYF	TGTGCCAGCAGCTTAGGAGGGGCGAAAGAGACCCAGTACTTC
-	TRBV9	-	TRBJ2-1	CASSVAGISDEQFF	TGTGCCAGCAGCGTAGCGGGGATAAGCGATGAGCAGTTCTTC
-	TRBV28	TRBD2	TRBJ2-7	CASRGTSGPFGEQYF	TGTGCCAGCAGAGGGACTAGCGGTCCTTTTGGAGAGCAGTACTTC
-	TRBV7-8	TRBD2	TRBJ2-1	CASGGRLAAYNEQFF	TGTGCCAGCGGGGGAAGACTAGCGGCCTACAATGAGCAGTTCTTC
-	TRBV3-1/TRBV3-2	TRBD2	TRBJ2-7	CASSQMGLAGGPAYEQYF	TGTGCCAGCAGCCAGATGGGACTAGCGGGAGGGCCGGCCTACGAGCAGTACTTC
-	TRBV6-5	-	TRBJ1-3	CASTLDYSGNTIYF	TGTGCCAGCACCTTGGACTACTCTGGAAACACCATATATTTT
-	TRBV29-1	-	TRBJ2-2	CSVSWGGTGELFF	TGCAGCGTCTCCTGGGGCGGCACCGGGGAGCTGTTTTTT
-	TRBV21-1	-	TRBJ2-5	CASSKGTIQYF	TGTGCCAGCAGCAAAGGGACTATCCAGTACTTC
-	TRBV28	-	TRBJ2-4	CASSFPQGLAKNIQYF	TGTGCCAGCAGTTTCCCACAGGGTCTAGCCAAAAACATTCAGTACTTC
-	TRBV19	-	TRBJ2-7	CASSIMGRSGHEQYF	TGTGCCAGTAGTATTATGGGCCGATCAGGCCACGAGCAGTACTTC
few	TRBV7-2	-	TRBJ1-2	CASSSRTGMYGYTF	TGTGCCAGCAGCTCCCGAACAGGGATGTATGGCTACACCTTC
-	TRBV28	-	TRBJ2-5	CASSSLGQLIQETQYF	TGTGCCAGCAGTTCCCTCGGACAACTTATCCAAGAGACCCAGTACTTC
-	TRBV6-2/TRBV6-3	TRBD2	TRBJ2-2	CASSYHGTIGELFF	TGTGCCAGCAGTTACCATGGGACTATCGGGGAGCTGTTTTTT
-	TRBV6-6	-	TRBJ2-2	CASSPGTSNTGELFF	TGTGCCAGCAGCCCCGGGACATCGAACACCGGGGAGCTGTTTTTT
-	TRBV29-1	-	TRBJ2-2	CSVAPTRGYTGELFF	TGCAGCGTCGCCCCAACTAGGGGGTACACCGGGGAGCTGTTTTTT
-	TRBV10-3	TRBD2	TRBJ2-7	CAISEGLAGGYAGQYF	TGTGCCATCAGTGAGGGACTAGCGGGAGGTTATGCAGGGCAGTACTTC
-	TRBV9	TRBD2	TRBJ2-1	CASSVATGGYNEQFF	TGTGCCAGCAGCGTAGCCACGGGAGGGTACAATGAGCAGTTCTTC
-	TRBV18	-	TRBJ1-2	CASSPPTENYGYTF	TGTGCCAGCTCACCTCCGACAGAAAACTATGGCTACACCTTC
-	TRBV6-5	TRBD1	TRBJ2-1	CASRYDRDSYNEQFF	TGTGCCAGCAGATACGACAGGGACTCCTACAATGAGCAGTTCTTC
-	TRBV7-2	TRBD2	TRBJ2-7	CASNRAGGGYEQYF	TGTGCCAGTAATCGAGCGGGAGGAGGCTACGAGCAGTACTTC
-	TRBV9	TRBD2	TRBJ2-1	CASSVGGTRGKYEQFF	TGTGCCAGCAGCGTAGGGGGGACTAGGGGTAAATATGAGCAGTTCTTC
once	TRBV28	-	TRBJ1-5	CASRPPAGRNQPQHF	TGTGCCAGCAGGCCTCCGGCAGGGAGGAATCAGCCCCAGCATTTT
-	TRBV9	-	TRBJ2-5	CASSITSKETQYF	TGTGCCAGCAGCATTACTAGTAAAGAGACCCAGTACTTC
-	TRBV29-1	TRBD1	TRBJ2-7	CSLDRGYEQYF	TGCAGCTTGGACAGGGGCTACGAGCAGTACTTC
-	TRBV14	-	TRBJ2-7	CASSQEIVGKQYF	TGTGCCAGCAGCCAAGAAATTGTGGGCAAGCAGTACTTC
-	TRBV30	TRBD1	TRBJ1-4	CAWSVLGQGREKLFF	TGTGCCTGGAGTGTTCTGGGACAGGGGAGGGAAAAACTGTTTTTT
once	TRBV5-4	-	TRBJ2-7	CASSLGSGRYEQYF	TGTGCCAGCAGCTTGGGATCAGGCCGCTACGAGCAGTACTTC